Within the sample, the clone carrying this T cell receptor beta chain is large. This sample was taken from a study of spatial heterogeneity in lung cancer. In the study overall: Each time, sequencing found more beta-chain sequences than alpha-chain sequences.

After removal of 5 bases from V and 1 base from J, the junction contained 6 bases not matched to a gene. Germline lookup yields CDR1 SGHVS and CDR2 FNYEAQ. The CDR3 is made up of 15 amino acids. TCRdb re-derived calls from the 5' RACE reads in MiXCR, one entry per CDR3 protein. This sample has about 6,100 distinct CDR3 sequences; around 13% occur once, and the top ten carry 16%. Sample time point: sample taken at primary tumor resection. Sequencing covered unsorted whole RNA taken from tumor, nontumor lung or frozen PBMC. The donor population consisted of over 55 patients with untreated, early-stage non-small cell lung cancer.

This specimen was normal lung tissue next to the tumor, taken at surgery. The receptor was derived from a male donor with early-stage non-small cell lung cancer. V gene TRBV7-6 combines with J gene TRBJ2-3; 7 bases map to TRBD1. The CDR3 sequence is CASSLGGQGTDTQYF. CDR3 DNA sequence: TGTGCCAGCAGCCTCGGAGGACAGGGCACAGATACGCAGTATTTT. The whole variable domain, filled in from reference TRBV7-6 and TRBJ2-3, reads GAGVSQSPRYKVTKRGQDVALRCDPISGHVSLYWYRQALGQGPEFLTYFNYEAQQDKSGLPNDRFSAERPEGSISTLTIQRTEQRDSAMYRCASSLGGQGTDTQYFGPGTRLTVL.